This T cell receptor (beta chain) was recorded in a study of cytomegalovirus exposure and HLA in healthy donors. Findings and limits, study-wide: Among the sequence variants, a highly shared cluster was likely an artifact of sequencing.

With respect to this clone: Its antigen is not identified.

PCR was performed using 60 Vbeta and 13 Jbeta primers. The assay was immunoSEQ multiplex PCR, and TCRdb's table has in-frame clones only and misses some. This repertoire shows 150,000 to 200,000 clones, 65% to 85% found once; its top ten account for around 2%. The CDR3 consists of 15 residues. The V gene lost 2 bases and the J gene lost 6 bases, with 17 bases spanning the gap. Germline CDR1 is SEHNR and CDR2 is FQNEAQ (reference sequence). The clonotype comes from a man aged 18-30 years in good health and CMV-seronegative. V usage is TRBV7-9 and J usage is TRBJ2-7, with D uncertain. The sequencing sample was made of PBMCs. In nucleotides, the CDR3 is TGTGCCAGCAGCTTAAACCCCGCCCATCCGGGCGAGCAGTACTTC. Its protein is CASSLNPAHPGEQYF.